Reported below is one TCR beta chain. It lacks a known antigen. Nothing much larger sits one base from this clone, and base qualities are not available. This record comes from a study of cytomegalovirus exposure and HLA in healthy donors (dated by TCRdb to about 2017). Background on the whole study: An earlier analysis of some 550 of the donors reported 250 to 350 Gb of sequence data and some 100 million unique TCR beta sequences from some 180 million T cells. An early release covering around 630 HLA-typed donors comprised roughly 300 gigabases of sequencing data and approximately 85 million unique TCR sequences. Of the 300 to 450 genotyped donors, around 81% fell in the genetic ancestry cluster associated with self-reported Caucasian donors. The study was designed to test whether signatures of past pathogen exposure could be identified by cataloging public T cell receptors. The study used immunosequencing to profile the T cell repertoires of approximately 640 subjects and linked those repertoires to cytomegalovirus serostatus. Along with the 666-subject first cohort, a separate validation cohort of about 110 different subjects was used. To predict cytomegalovirus infection status, the study brought together high-throughput TCR immunosequencing, statistical association of individual TCRs with disease status, and machine learning. In a later analysis, previously published TCR beta repertoires from about 670 donors were re-analyzed and high-resolution HLA genotyping was added so that TCR occurrence patterns could be studied. Rather than drawing on any new phenotypic data, the later analysis identified candidate immune exposures from TCR beta sequences and the way those sequences occurred across donors. In an earlier analysis of a few hundred of the donors, high-throughput TCR beta sequencing was used to judge whether each TCR beta V gene segment behaved as functional or pseudogenic. Donor age, sex, ethnicity and CMV serostatus were compiled together with the repertoire data. A later genetic analysis used genome-wide SNP genotypes for about 60% of the 666 donors, treating that subset as a discovery cohort. Every discovery cohort repertoire had been produced on one sequencing platform. Both class I and class II loci were covered by HLA typing, at four-digit resolution. The number of donors typed differed by locus, with 629-630 for A, B, C, DRB1 and DQB1, approximately 500 for DQA1, over 600 for DPA1, and over 400 for DPB1. About five DR-DQ haplotypes were treated as single units for association and clustering because of strong linkage in the cohort. On average, around 200,000 unique TCR beta nucleotide sequences were sequenced per donor among roughly 430 genotyped donors of the cohort, with roughly 18% of those sequences being non-productive. Study-level results and caveats: Because counts were too low, some 17 rarely observed V segments, including chromosome 9 orphons, were excluded from the earlier analysis of 500 to 700 of the donors. Some IMGT-functional V segments, including TRBV6-2 and TRBV6-3, could not be distinguished by the 87-base-pair reads and were therefore excluded. The classifier was reported to diagnose cytomegalovirus status with high specificity and sensitivity in both the original and validation cohorts. A cluster of highly shared sequence variants was judged likely to be a technical artifact of the sequencing pipeline. Specific HLA alleles were associated with over 15,000 TCR beta sequences at a false discovery rate of 0.05 in a later analysis. While some public TCRs were present in many individuals, most TCR sequences turned up only very rarely across donors. The cohort was sequenced for TCR beta chains only, and without alpha or paired-chain data the features that could be detected were limited. A later analysis found that HLA-associated TCR beta chains were more clonally expanded and had lower generation probabilities than equally common non-associated chains. In an earlier analysis of roughly 500 of the donors, most TCR beta V segments appeared in productive rearrangements about 87% or about 30% of the time, broadly matching IMGT annotations. The only immune exposure information available for the cohort was CMV serostatus. A further reported finding was that TCR beta sequences accurately predicted the HLA-A and HLA-B alleles for most subjects in the first cohort. Linkage disequilibrium might explain the correlated functional status among segregating V segments, but an unknown experimental factor could not be ruled out. A later genetic analysis reported fewer N-insertions in productive TCRs among donors in an Asian-associated ancestry cluster than the roughly 620-donor mean. A total of 150 to 200 TCR beta chains were listed by the study as associated with cytomegalovirus. An association between a missense DCLRE1C variant and V-gene and J-gene trimming of TCR beta chains was found in a later genetic analysis and replicated in an independent cohort. A later analysis found that TCR association rates varied across HLA loci, with DRB1 alleles showing the most associated TCRs and HLA-C alleles the fewest. A later analysis found that most CMV-associated TCR beta chains appeared HLA-restricted, with HLA associations seemingly driven largely by CMV exposure. Roughly uniform sequencing depth across donors was assumed in presence/absence analyses, although this assumption may not hold. Because HLA typing was unavailable for some donors at each locus, only the typed subset was used in association tests. When HLA alleles, especially DR and DQ, strongly co-occurred, attributing TCR associations to individual alleles was difficult. In vitro tests confirmed that a few of the cytomegalovirus-associated TCR beta chains recognize cytomegalovirus antigens. A later analysis reported that several top co-occurrence clusters appeared linked to parvovirus B19, influenza, CMV and Epstein-Barr virus. It was suggested by the authors that the approach could potentially be generalized to other disease states and immunological phenotypes.

Libraries were made using the immunoSEQ multiplex PCR assay. For the multiplex PCR, a mixture combining 60 forward primers for TCR Vbeta segments and 13 reverse primers for TCR Jbeta segments was used. A multiplex PCR assay on genomic DNA amplified the CDR3 region of rearranged TCR beta genes. Amplified TCR beta libraries were sequenced as 87-base-pair reads on the Illumina HiSeq System. Processing in the source paper ran as follows. A later analysis counted tens of millions of unique TCR beta chains across the 700 or so repertoires, and approximately 11 million of these chains were shared by at least two donors. Raw reads were error-corrected and collapsed into unique sequences with a nearest-neighbor algorithm that merged closely related sequences to remove PCR and sequencing errors. Alignment of CDR3 sequences to IMGT reference sequences was used to assign V, D and J gene segments. For a sequence to be retained, a match of at least six nucleotides was required to both a V gene segment and a J gene segment. A rearrangement was called productive if the CDR3 had no stop codons and remained in frame with V and J, and every other rearrangement was called non-productive. CDR3 was defined by IMGT convention, running from the second conserved V-encoded cysteine to the conserved J-encoded phenylalanine. Sequences without an unambiguous match to a single V gene segment were excluded from the earlier analysis of 500 to 700 of the donors. In an earlier analysis of a few hundred of the donors, V segments were called functional above 56.7% productive rearrangements and were called segregating when the between-donor standard deviation exceeded 5%. To diagnose cytomegalovirus status from the catalog of TCR beta chain sequences, a statistical classification framework was built. A later analysis assigned V and J genes by comparing TCR nucleotide sequences with IMGT/GENE-DB human TR gene sequences. A later analysis assigned CDR3 sequences and most-parsimonious VDJ recombination scenarios with the TCRdist pipeline. In a later analysis, each TCR beta chain was defined by its CDR3 amino acid sequence together with its V-gene family, and reads lacking a unique V-gene family were excluded. A later analysis removed 592 highly shared, low-generation-probability nucleotide sequences to deal with suspected cross-contamination and a sequencing artifact. For each public chain, a later analysis derived a clonal expansion index from normalized ranks of inferred template counts within each repertoire. In a later analysis, generation probabilities were computed with a VDJ recombination model fitted to out-of-frame rearrangements, and the resulting probabilities were checked against IGoR. Hypergeometric tests were used in a later analysis to score TCR-TCR, TCR-HLA and TCR-CMV co-occurrence, with a repertoire-size bias correction applied to the TCR pairs. To estimate false discovery rates, a later analysis permuted the HLA or CMV assignments 20 times. In a later analysis, co-occurring TCRs were grouped using DBSCAN, and TCRdist sequence similarity was added for clustering within HLA-allele-positive subsets. Repertoires with fewer than 30,000 or more than 120,000 public chains were left out of co-occurrence clustering, as were five repertoires with anomalous nucleotide sharing. Held by TCRdb, this immuneACCESS table contains in-frame sequences only and omits some clones. Under half of the omission traces to an unresolved V gene where checked; the cause of the rest is unknown. V and J calls plus clone size are reproduced from that table; the DNA served to infer D and trimming. The sample table lists about 140,000 clones, about 80% of them with a count of one. The top ten hold about 3.8% of the sample.

At the junction V is shortened by 6 bases and J by 1 base; bases outside the gene matches: 8. From its cysteine to its phenylalanine, the CDR3 spans 15 amino acids. Only the CDR3 DNA is retained, 45 bases long and in frame from the first base. CDR1 SNHLY and CDR2 FYNNEI were looked up in the germline V gene. The cohort comprised several hundred healthy bone marrow donors. At the time of sampling, every cohort member was nominally healthy, though immune exposures that went unrecorded were likely present. The donor was CMV seronegative and belonged to the group of around 350 seronegative cohort members. Each donor provided a peripheral blood sample, and peripheral blood mononuclear cells were used for TCR beta sequencing. The Qiagen DNeasy Blood Extraction Kit was used to extract genomic DNA from the blood cell samples.

The receptor's source is a man younger than 30 in good health and CMV-seronegative. Sequenced material: PBMCs. The rearrangement joined TRBV2 to TRBJ2-7; the central 8 bases match TRBD2. The nucleotide sequence reads as follows: TGTGCCAGCAGCGCTGAAGGCGGGGGGTCCTACGAGCAGTACTTC. It encodes CASSAEGGGSYEQYF.